Below are 16 T cell receptor beta chains sequenced from a single sample in a study of blood T cell repertoires in COVID-19. The assay was immunoSEQ multiplex PCR, and TCRdb's table has in-frame clones only and misses some. The repertoire holds about 100,000 clones, with about 90% as singletons. Sequencing used peripheral blood. The source is a man aged 30 to 45 in a cohort sampled during active COVID-19.

V usage is TRBV4-1 and J usage is TRBJ1-6; D remains unclear. The CDR3 spans 15 residues. The germline gives CDR1 MGHRA, CDR2 YSYEKL. The V gene lost 0 bases and the J gene lost 10 bases, with 13 bases spanning the gap. CDR3 loop: CASSQEAGSRSPLHF. The CDR3 coding sequence is TGCGCCAGCAGCCAAGAAGCCGGGAGCAGGTCACCCCTCCACTTT.

This chain joins TRBV4-1 and TRBJ2-7; maybe TRBD1 (6 bases). The CDR3 runs 19 residues. With 1 base removed from V and 0 bases from J, the gap between germline ends came to 22 bases. Germline loops: CDR1 MGHRA, CDR2 YSYEKL. The CDR3: CASSQVSMMGGTPSYEQYF. For the CDR3, the DNA is TGCGCCAGCAGCCAAGTCTCCATGATGGGTGGGACACCCTCCTACGAGCAGTACTTC.

The chain joins TRBV7-9 to TRBJ2-7; 7 bases fit TRBD1. V trimming: 5 bases; J trimming: 2 bases; junction bases outside the gene matches: 6. Per germline, CDR1 SEHNR and CDR2 FQNEAQ (reference sequence). CDR3 length: 14 amino acids. DNA for the CDR3: TGTGCCAGCAGCCCACGACAGGGAGCCTACGAGCAGTACTTC. This sequence encodes CASSPRQGAYEQYF.

The rearrangement uses TRBV5-1 and TRBJ2-2; D might be TRBD2 (6 bases). CDR3 length: 15 amino acids. V lost 0 bases to trimming and J lost 4 bases, with 10 bases between them. Germline CDR1 and CDR2: SGHRS and YFSETQ. The CDR3 coding sequence is TGCGCCAGCAGCTTGGCCGCCGGGGGCACCGGGGAGCTGTTTTTT. Translating it yields CASSLAAGGTGELFF.

This chain joins TRBV27 and TRBJ1-1, with D hard to call. V was pared by 2 bases and J by 1 base, with 5 bases between. CDR3 length: 13 residues. Germline values: CDR1 MNHEY, CDR2 SMNVEV (reference sequence). Here the CDR3 reads CASSLRENTEAFF. CDR3 nucleotide sequence: TGTGCCAGCAGTTTACGGGAGAACACTGAAGCTTTCTTT.

This chain joins TRBV7-3 and TRBJ1-5; TRBD1 matches at 8 bases. Germline values: CDR1 SGHTA, CDR2 FQGTGA. The CDR3 extends over 16 amino acids. V shed 5 bases and J 6 bases; nucleotides not matched to a gene: 12. The CDR3 is CASSRTGQGLTQPQHF. The DNA of the CDR3 is TGTGCCAGCAGCCGTACCGGACAGGGATTGACTCAGCCCCAGCATTTT.

The chain is built from TRBV5-6 and TRBJ1-2, with D unresolved. CDR3 size: 15 residues. CDR1 is SGHDT and CDR2 is YYEEEE in the germline V gene. The V and J ends lost 4 bases and 4 bases respectively, with 17 bases between them. For the CDR3, the DNA is TGTGCCAGCAGCCCTGGTGGGGTGGGGAGCTATGGCTACACCTTC. It codes for CASSPGGVGSYGYTF.

The V gene is TRBV6-5, the J gene TRBJ2-7; D not certain. CDR3 length: 15 amino acids. CDR1 MNHEY and CDR2 SVGAGI come from the germline V gene. V was clipped by 3 bases and J by 2 bases, with 14 bases between them. The CDR3 loop reads CASSYSHYPTYEQYF. CDR3 sequence (DNA): TGTGCCAGCAGTTATAGTCACTACCCCACCTACGAGCAGTACTTC.

The chain has TRBV5-4 and TRBJ2-1; 11 bases align to TRBD1. The CDR3 is 15 amino acids. Germline-derived CDR1 and CDR2 are SGHNT and YYREEE (reference sequence). V gave up 0 bases and J gave up 5 bases; unmatched junction bases: 1. The CDR3 nucleotides are TGTGCCAGCAGCTTGGGGGGACAGGGGGACAATGAGCAGTTCTTC. Encoded protein: CASSLGGQGDNEQFF.

This clone turned up a few times. This chain uses TRBV30 with TRBJ2-2; maybe TRBD2 (6 bases). The CDR3 contains 16 residues. The germline V and J ends were trimmed by 3 bases and 3 bases, with 17 bases remaining between them. Germline V gene data show CDR1 as GTSNPN and CDR2 as SVGIG (reference sequence). This CDR3 reads CAWSPFGKRDTGELFF. The DNA of the CDR3 is TGTGCCTGGAGCCCCTTTGGAAAGCGGGACACCGGGGAGCTGTTTTTT. The full variable domain, rest sourced from reference TRBV30 and TRBJ2-2, is SQTIHQWPATLVQPVGSPLSLECTVEGTSNPNLYWYRQAAGRGLQLLFYSVGIGQISSEVPQNLSASRPQDRQFILSSKKLLLSDSGFYLCAWSPFGKRDTGELFFGEGSRLTVL.

The J gene is TRBJ2-7, the V gene TRBV4-1, with TRBD2 matching 10 bases. With 0 bases clipped from V and 5 bases from J, the junction kept 10 bases outside the gene matches. The CDR3 is 17 residues long. Per germline, CDR1 MGHRA and CDR2 YSYEKL. The CDR3 sequence: CASSQDELAGNLDEQYF. CDR3 nucleotide sequence: TGCGCCAGCAGCCAAGATGAACTAGCGGGGAATCTCGACGAGCAGTACTTC.

This chain uses TRBV3-1 (or the pseudogene TRBV3-2) with TRBJ2-2, with D maybe TRBD1 (5 bases). V dropped 2 bases and J dropped 4 bases, with 8 bases sitting between them. This CDR3 has 14 residues. Germline CDR1 is LGHDT and CDR2 is YNNKEL (reference sequence). Here the CDR3 reads CASSQQGATGELFF. CDR3 DNA sequence: TGTGCCAGCAGCCAACAAGGGGCCACCGGGGAGCTGTTTTTT.

CDR3: CASSYPRLAVHYEQYF. CDR3 in DNA: TGTGCCAGCAGTTACCCCAGACTAGCGGTACACTACGAGCAGTACTTC. The genes are TRBV6-5 and TRBJ2-7; 9 bases agree with TRBD2. J gave up 3 bases and V 2 bases, and 8 bases lay outside the gene matches. The CDR3 has 16 residues. The germline V gene has CDR1 MNHEY and CDR2 SVGAGI.

V usage is TRBV2 and J usage is TRBJ1-6, with unresolved D. The ends were cut back, 6 bases at V and 10 bases at J, with 7 bases in the middle. Germline V gene lookup returns CDR1 SNHLY and CDR2 FYNNEI. The CDR3 spans 11 residues. CDR3 nucleotides: TGTGCCAGCAGGTCCGGGTCACCCCTCCACTTT. Its translation is CASRSGSPLHF.

The rearrangement links TRBV19 to TRBJ2-3, with TRBD1 matching 8 bases. With 5 bases clipped from V and 6 bases from J, the junction kept 13 bases outside the gene matches. Germline V gives CDR1 LNHDA, CDR2 SQIVND (reference sequence). There are 16 residues in the CDR3. CDR3: CASSRRTGNLPDTQYF. In nucleotides, the CDR3 is TGTGCCAGTAGTCGGAGGACAGGGAACCTCCCGGATACGCAGTATTTT.

With regard to this clone: At the DNA level, this CDR3 is encoded by other sequences in the same sample as well. The rearrangement uses TRBV9 and TRBJ2-2, with D hard to call. CDR1 and CDR2 (germline): SGDLS, YYNGEE. V dropped 5 bases and J dropped 1 base, with 6 bases sitting between them. The CDR3 sequence is 13 residues long. The CDR3 DNA follows: TGTGCCAGCAGTGTCCAGAACACCGGGGAGCTGTTTTTT. Amino acid sequence: CASSVQNTGELFF. The complete variable domain, with remaining parts taken from reference TRBV9 and TRBJ2-2, reads DSGVTQTPKHLITATGQRVTLRCSPRSGDLSVYWYQQSLDQGLQFLIQYYNGEERAKGNILERFSAQQFPDLHSELNLSSLELGDSALYFCASSVQNTGELFFGEGSRLTVL.